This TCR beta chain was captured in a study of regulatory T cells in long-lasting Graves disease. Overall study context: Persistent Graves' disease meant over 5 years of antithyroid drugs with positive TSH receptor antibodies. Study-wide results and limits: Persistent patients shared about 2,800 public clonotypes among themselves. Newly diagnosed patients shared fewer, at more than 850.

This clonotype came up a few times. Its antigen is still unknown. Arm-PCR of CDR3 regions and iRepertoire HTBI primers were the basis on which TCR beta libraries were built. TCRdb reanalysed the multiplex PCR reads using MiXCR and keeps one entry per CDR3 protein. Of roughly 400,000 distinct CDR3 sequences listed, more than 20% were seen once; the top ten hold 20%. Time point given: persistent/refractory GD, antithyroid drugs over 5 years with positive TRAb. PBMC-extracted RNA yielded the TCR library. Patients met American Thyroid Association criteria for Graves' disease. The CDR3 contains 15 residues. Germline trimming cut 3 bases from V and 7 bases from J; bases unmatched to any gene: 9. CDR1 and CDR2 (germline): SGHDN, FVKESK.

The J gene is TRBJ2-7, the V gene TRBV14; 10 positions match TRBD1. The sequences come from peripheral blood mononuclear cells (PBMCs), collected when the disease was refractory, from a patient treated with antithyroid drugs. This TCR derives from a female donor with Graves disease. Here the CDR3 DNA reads TGTGCCAGCAGCCAGGACAGGGGGAGTTTCAGGGAGCAGTACTTC. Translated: CASSQDRGSFREQYF.